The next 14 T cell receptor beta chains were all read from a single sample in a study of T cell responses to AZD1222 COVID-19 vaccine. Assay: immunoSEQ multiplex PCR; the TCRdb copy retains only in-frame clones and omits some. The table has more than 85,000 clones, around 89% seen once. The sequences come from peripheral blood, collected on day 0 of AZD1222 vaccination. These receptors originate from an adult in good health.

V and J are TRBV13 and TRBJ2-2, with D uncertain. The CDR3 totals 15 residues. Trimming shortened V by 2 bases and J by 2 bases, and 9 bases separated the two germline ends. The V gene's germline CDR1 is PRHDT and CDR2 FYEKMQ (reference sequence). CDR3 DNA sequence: TGTGCCAGCAGCTTAAACTCACCTAACACCGGGGAGCTGTTTTTT. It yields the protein CASSLNSPNTGELFF.

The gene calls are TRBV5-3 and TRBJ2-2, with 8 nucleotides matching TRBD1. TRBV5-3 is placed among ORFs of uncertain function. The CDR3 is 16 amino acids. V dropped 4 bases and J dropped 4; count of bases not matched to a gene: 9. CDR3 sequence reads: CARSPGQDSCTGELFF. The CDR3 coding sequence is TGTGCCAGAAGCCCGGGACAGGACAGTTGCACCGGGGAGCTGTTTTTT.

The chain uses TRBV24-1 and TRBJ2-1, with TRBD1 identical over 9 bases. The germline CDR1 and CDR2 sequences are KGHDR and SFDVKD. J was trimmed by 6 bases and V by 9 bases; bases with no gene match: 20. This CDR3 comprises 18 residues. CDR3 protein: CATGRGQGSAGRGNEQFF. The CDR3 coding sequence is TGTGCCACCGGGAGGGGACAGGGAAGTGCGGGACGTGGCAATGAGCAGTTCTTC.

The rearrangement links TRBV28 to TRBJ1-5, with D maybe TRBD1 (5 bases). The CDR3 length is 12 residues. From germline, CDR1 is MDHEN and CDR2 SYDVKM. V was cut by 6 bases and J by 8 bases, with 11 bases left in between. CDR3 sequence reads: CASRWGGEPQHF. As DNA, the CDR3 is TGTGCCAGCAGATGGGGCGGCGAGCCCCAGCATTTT.

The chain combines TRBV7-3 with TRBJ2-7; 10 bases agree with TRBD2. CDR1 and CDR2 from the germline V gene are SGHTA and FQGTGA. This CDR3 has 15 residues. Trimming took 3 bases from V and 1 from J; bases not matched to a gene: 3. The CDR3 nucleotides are TGTGCCAGCAGCTTCTTAGCGGGAGGATCCTACGAGCAGTACTTC. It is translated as CASSFLAGGSYEQYF.

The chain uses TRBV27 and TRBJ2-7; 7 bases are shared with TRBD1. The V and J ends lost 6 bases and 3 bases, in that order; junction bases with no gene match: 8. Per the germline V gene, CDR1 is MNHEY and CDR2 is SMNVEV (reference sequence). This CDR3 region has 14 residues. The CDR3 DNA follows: TGTGCCAGCAGAGCCCGGGACAGTCACTACGAGCAGTACTTC. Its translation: CASRARDSHYEQYF.

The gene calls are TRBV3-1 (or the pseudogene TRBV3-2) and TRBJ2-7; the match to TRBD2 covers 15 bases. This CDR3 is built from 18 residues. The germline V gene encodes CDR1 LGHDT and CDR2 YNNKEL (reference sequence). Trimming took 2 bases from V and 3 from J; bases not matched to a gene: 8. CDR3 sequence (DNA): TGTGCCAGCAGCCAACGGACTAGCGGGAGGGCCGGAAGCTACGAGCAGTACTTC. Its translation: CASSQRTSGRAGSYEQYF.

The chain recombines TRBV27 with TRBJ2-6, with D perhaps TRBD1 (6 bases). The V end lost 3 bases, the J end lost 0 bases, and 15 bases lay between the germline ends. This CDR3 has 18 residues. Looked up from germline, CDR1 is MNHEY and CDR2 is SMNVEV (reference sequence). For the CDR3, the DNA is TGTGCCAGCAGTTTTTTTTTGGGACACCTCTCTGGGGCCAACGTCCTGACTTTC. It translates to CASSFFLGHLSGANVLTF.

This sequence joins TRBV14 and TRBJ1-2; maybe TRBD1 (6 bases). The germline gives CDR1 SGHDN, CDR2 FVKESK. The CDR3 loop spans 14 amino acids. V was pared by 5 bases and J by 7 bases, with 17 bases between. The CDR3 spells CASSNRDTFGGYTF. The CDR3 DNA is TGTGCCAGCAGCAACCGGGACACCTTCGGTGGCTACACCTTC. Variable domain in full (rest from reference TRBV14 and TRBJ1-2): EAGVTQFPSHSVIEKGQTVTLRCDPISGHDNLYWYRRVMGKEIKFLLHFVKESKQDESGMPNNRFLAERTGGTYSTLKVQPAELEDSGVYFCASSNRDTFGGYTFGSGTRLTVV.

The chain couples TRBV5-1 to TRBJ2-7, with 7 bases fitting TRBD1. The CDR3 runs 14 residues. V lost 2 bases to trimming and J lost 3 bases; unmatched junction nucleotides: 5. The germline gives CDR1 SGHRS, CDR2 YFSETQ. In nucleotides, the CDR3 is TGCGCCAGCAGCTTCCGGGACAGTCGCTACGAGCAGTACTTC. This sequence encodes CASSFRDSRYEQYF.

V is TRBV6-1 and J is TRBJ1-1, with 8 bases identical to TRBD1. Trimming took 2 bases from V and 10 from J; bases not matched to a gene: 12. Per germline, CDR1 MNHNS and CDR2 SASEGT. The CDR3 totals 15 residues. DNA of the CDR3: TGTGCCAGCAGTGAACTTCCGGGGCAGGGGGCGTTAGCTTTCTTT. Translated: CASSELPGQGALAFF.

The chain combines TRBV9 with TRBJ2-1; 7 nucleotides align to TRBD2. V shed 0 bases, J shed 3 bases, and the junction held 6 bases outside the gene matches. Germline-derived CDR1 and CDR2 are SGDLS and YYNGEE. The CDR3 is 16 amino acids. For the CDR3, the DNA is TGTGCCAGCAGCGTAGTACCCTCTAGCGGCTACAATGAGCAGTTCTTC. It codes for CASSVVPSSGYNEQFF.

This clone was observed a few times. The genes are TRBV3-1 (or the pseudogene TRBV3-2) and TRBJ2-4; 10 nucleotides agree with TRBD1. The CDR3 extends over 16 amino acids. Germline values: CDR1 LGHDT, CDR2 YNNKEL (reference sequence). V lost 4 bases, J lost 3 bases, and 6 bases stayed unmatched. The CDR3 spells CASSRRQGALKNIQYF. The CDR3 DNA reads TGTGCCAGCAGCCGCCGACAGGGGGCCCTCAAAAACATTCAGTACTTC.

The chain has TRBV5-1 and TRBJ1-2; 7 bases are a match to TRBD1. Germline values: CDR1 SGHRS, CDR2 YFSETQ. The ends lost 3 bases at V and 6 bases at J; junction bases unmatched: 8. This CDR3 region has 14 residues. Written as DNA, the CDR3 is TGCGCCAGCAGCTCTGACAGGGAGGCCAATGGCTACACCTTC. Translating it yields CASSSDREANGYTF.